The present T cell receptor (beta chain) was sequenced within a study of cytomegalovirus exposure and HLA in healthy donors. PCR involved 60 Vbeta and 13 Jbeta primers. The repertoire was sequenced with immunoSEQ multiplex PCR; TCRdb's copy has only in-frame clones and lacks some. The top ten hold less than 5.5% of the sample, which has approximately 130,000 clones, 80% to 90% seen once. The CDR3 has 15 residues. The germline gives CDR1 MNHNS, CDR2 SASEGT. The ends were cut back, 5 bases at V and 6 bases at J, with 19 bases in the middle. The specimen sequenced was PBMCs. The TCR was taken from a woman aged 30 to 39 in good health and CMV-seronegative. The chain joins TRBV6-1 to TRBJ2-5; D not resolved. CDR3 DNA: TGTGCCAGCAGTTTTGACTTCGATCCCACGAAGACCCAGTACTTC. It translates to CASSFDFDPTKTQYF.